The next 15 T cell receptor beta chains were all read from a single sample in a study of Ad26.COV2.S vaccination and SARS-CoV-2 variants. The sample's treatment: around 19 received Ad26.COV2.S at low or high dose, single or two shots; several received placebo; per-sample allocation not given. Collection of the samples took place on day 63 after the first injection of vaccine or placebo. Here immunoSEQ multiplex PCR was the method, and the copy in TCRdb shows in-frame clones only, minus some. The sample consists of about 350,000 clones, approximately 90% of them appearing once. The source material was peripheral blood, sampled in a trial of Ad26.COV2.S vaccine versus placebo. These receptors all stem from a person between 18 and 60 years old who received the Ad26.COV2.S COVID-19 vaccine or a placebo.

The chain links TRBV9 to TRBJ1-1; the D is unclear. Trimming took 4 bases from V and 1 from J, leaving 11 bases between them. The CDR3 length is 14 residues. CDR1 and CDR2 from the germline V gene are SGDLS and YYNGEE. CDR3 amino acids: CASSLQVRNTEAFF. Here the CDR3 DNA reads TGTGCCAGCAGCTTGCAAGTGAGGAACACTGAAGCTTTCTTT.

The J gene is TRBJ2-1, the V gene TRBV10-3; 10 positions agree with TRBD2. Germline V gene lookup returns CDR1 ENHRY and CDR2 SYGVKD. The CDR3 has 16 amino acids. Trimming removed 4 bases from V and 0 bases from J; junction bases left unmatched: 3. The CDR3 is CAISGKRGGSYNEQFF. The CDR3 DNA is TGTGCCATCAGTGGGAAGCGGGGGGGCTCCTACAATGAGCAGTTCTTC.

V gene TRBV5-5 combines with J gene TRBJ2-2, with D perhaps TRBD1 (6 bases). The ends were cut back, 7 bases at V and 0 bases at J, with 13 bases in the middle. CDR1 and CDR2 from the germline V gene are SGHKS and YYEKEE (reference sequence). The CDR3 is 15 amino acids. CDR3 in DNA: TGTGCCAGCGGACTGGGACACACGAACACCGGGGAGCTGTTTTTT. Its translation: CASGLGHTNTGELFF. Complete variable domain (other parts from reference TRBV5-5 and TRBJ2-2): DAGVTQSPTHLIKTRGQQVTLRCSPISGHKSVSWYQQVLGQGPQFIFQYYEKEERGRGNFPDRFSARQFPNYSSELNVNALLLGDSALYLCASGLGHTNTGELFFGEGSRLTVL.

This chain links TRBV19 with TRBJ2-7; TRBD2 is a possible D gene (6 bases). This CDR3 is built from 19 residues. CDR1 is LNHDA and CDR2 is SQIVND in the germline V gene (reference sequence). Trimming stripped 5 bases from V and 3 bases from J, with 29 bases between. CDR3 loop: CASSLYPIGTLGVGYEQYF. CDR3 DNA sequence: TGTGCCAGTAGTCTCTATCCAATAGGGACTCTCGGTGTGGGCTACGAGCAGTACTTC.

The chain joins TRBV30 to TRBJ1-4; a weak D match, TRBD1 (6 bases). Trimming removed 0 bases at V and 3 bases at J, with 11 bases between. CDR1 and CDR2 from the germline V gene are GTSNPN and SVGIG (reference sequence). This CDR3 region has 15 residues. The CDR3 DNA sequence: TGTGCCTGGAGTGTACAAGGACAGTCTAATGAAAAACTGTTTTTT. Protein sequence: CAWSVQGQSNEKLFF.

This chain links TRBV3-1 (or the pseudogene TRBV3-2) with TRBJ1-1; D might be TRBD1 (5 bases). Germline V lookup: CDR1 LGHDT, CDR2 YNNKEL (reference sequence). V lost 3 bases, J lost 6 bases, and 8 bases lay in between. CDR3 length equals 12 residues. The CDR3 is CASSQGPAEAFF. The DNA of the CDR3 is TGTGCCAGCAGCCAGGGGCCGGCTGAAGCTTTCTTT.

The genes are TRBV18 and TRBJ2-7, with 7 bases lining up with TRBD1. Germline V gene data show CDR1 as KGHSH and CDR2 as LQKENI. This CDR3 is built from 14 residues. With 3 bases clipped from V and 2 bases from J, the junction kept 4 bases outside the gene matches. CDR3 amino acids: CASSPPGQTYEQYF. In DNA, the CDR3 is TGTGCCAGCTCACCCCCGGGACAGACCTACGAGCAGTACTTC.

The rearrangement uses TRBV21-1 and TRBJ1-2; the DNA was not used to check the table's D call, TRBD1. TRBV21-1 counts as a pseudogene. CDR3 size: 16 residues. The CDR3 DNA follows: TGTGCCAGCAGCAATGGGAGAGGGGGACAGTTCGGTGGCTACACCTTC. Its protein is CASSNGRGGQFGGYTF.

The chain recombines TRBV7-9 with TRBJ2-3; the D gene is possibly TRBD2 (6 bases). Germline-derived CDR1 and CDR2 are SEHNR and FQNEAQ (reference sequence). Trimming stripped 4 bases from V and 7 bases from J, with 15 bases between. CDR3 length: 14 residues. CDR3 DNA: TGTGCCAGCAGCTCGCGGGGCAATTTGAATACGCAGTATTTT. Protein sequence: CASSSRGNLNTQYF.

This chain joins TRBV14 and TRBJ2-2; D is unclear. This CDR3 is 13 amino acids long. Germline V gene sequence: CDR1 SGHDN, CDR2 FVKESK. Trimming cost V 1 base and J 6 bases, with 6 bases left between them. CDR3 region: CASSQVLAGELFF. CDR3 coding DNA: TGTGCCAGCAGCCAAGTTTTAGCCGGGGAGCTGTTTTTT.

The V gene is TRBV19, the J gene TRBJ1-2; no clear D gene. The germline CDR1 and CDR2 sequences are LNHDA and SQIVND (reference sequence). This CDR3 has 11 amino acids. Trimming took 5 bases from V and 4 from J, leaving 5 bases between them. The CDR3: CASSFSYGYTF. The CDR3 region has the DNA TGTGCCAGTAGTTTTAGCTATGGCTACACCTTC.

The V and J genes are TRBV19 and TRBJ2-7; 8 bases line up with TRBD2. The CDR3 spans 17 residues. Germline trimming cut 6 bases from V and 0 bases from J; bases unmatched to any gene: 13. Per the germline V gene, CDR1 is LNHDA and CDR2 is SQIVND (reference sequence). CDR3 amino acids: CASSPRPGLEGSYEQYF. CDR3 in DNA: TGTGCCAGTAGCCCTCGTCCGGGACTAGAAGGCTCCTACGAGCAGTACTTC.

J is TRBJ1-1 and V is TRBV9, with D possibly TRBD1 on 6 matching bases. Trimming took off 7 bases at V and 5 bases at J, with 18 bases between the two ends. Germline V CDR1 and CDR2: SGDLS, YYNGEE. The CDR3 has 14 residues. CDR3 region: CASRSGGGLTEAFF. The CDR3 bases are TGTGCCAGCCGGTCGGGGGGCGGTCTTACTGAAGCTTTCTTT.

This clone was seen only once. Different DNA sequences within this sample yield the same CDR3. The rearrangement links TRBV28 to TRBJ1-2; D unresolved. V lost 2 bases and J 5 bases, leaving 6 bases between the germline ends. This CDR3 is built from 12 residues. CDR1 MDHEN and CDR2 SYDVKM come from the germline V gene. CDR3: CASSLKGYGYTF. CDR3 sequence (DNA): TGTGCCAGCAGTTTAAAGGGATATGGCTACACCTTC.

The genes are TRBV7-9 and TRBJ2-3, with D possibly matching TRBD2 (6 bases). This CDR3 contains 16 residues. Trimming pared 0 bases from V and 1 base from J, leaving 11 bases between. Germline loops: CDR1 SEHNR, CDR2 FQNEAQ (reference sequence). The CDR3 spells CASSLARGDGTDTQYF. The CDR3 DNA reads TGTGCCAGCAGCTTAGCGCGGGGAGACGGCACAGATACGCAGTATTTT.